The rows below give T cell receptor beta chains drawn from one sample of a study of T cell responses to AZD1222 COVID-19 vaccine. Measured with immunoSEQ multiplex PCR; TCRdb has only the in-frame clones, and not every one. The sample lists roughly 60,000 clones, around 90% occurring once. The source material was peripheral blood, sampled on day 0 of AZD1222 vaccination. Receptors originate from an adult in good health. Each CDR3 is given with its conserved first and last residue. A D gene is named only where the DNA matches it firmly. The size field is filled for only some rows; it gives once, few, many or a size class.

CASSQDPGDVGNTEAFF	TRBV3-1/TRBV3-2	TRBJ1-1	-	-
CASSLGQGAILGDEKLFF	TRBV5-4	TRBJ1-4	TRBD1	few
CASSQAFTSYEQYF	TRBV3-1/TRBV3-2	TRBJ2-7	-	-
CASSPPLGENGYTF	TRBV18	TRBJ1-2	-	-
CASRGTGARYTDTQYF	TRBV2	TRBJ2-3	TRBD1	few
CASSQGPTTNEKLFF	TRBV9	TRBJ1-4	-	-
CASSLEAGVLNTGELFF	TRBV7-7	TRBJ2-2	TRBD2	-
CASSPPSSYEQYF	TRBV18	TRBJ2-7	-	-
CASSRTGGIYGYTF	TRBV2	TRBJ1-2	TRBD1	-
CASSLSWGTTDYGYTF	TRBV27	TRBJ1-2	-	-
CATSWGLAAGTDTQYF	TRBV15	TRBJ2-3	TRBD2	-
CASSLGGGPYEQYF	TRBV27	TRBJ2-7	-	-
CASRGTNSNQPQHF	TRBV27	TRBJ1-5	-	-
CASSPNPTGPGNTIYF	TRBV18	TRBJ1-3	-	-
CASSQDSNRGQGEAFF	TRBV4-1	TRBJ1-1	TRBD1	-
CASRADRVSNQPQHF	TRBV2	TRBJ1-5	TRBD1	-
CASSWDRGRVNEQFF	TRBV5-4	TRBJ2-1	TRBD1	-
CASSVTGEDSPLHF	TRBV9	TRBJ1-6	TRBD1	-
CASSRPLGPETGYTF	TRBV7-9	TRBJ1-2	-	-
CASSFSSYNSPLHF	TRBV6-5	TRBJ1-6	-	-
CATSVGGNTGELFF	TRBV15	TRBJ2-2	-	-
CASSLGTPGNTIYF	TRBV5-1	TRBJ1-3	-	-
CAVSSGGVSYNEQFF	TRBV10-3	TRBJ2-1	TRBD2	once
CASSRGLAEAYEQYF	TRBV5-6	TRBJ2-7	TRBD2	-
CASKEAGIRELFF	TRBV2	TRBJ2-2	-	-
CASSGQGEYTEAFF	TRBV10-2	TRBJ1-1	TRBD1	-
CAWSEGVGQTNTGELFF	TRBV30	TRBJ2-2	TRBD1	few
CASVGGGGSNQPQHF	TRBV6-6	TRBJ1-5	TRBD1	-
CASSLDFFGGLSTDTQYF	TRBV5-1	TRBJ2-3	-	-
CASSFQGARGYTF	TRBV12-3/TRBV12-4	TRBJ1-2	TRBD1	-
CASSPGGSGNTIYF	TRBV11-3	TRBJ1-3	TRBD1	once
CASSDGTSGGGNIQYF	TRBV6-1	TRBJ2-4	TRBD2	-
CSAPGTYGYTF	TRBV20-1	TRBJ1-2	-	-
CASSEPGQGNSPLHF	TRBV6-1	TRBJ1-6	TRBD1	-
CASSFQNQPQHF	TRBV13	TRBJ1-5	-	-
CASSRIGGSMNTEAFF	TRBV5-1	TRBJ1-1	-	-
CATRTGGVAGANVLTF	TRBV7-8	TRBJ2-6	TRBD1	-
CASSFNTGAGGYTF	TRBV11-2	TRBJ1-2	-	-
CASRPMRGSTDTQYF	TRBV5-1	TRBJ2-3	TRBD2	-
CASSQWGFNEKLFF	TRBV14	TRBJ1-4	-	-
CASSLDRAGNTIYF	TRBV18	TRBJ1-3	TRBD1	-
CASSRPGLNTEAFF	TRBV6-5	TRBJ1-1	-	few
CASSFRRTDTQYF	TRBV27	TRBJ2-3	-	-
CASSEQGYNQPQHF	TRBV6-1	TRBJ1-5	-	-
CASSLAPGTPNGYTF	TRBV5-1	TRBJ1-2	-	-
CASSERTGSYNSPLHF	TRBV9	TRBJ1-6	-	few
CASSTARTDRAFF	TRBV12-3/TRBV12-4	TRBJ1-1	-	-
CASSLGGGNTEAFF	TRBV7-8	TRBJ1-1	-	-
CASSLTGMNTEAFF	TRBV6-5	TRBJ1-1	-	-
CASSSRAGKVAAQHF	TRBV18	TRBJ1-5	-	-
CASSRTDNQPQHF	TRBV4-1	TRBJ1-5	-	-
CASTRDRSSYNSPLHF	TRBV2	TRBJ1-6	TRBD1	-
CARSRLLIGSRGYTF	TRBV5-3	TRBJ1-2	-	-
CASSSTGPDTQYF	TRBV7-3	TRBJ2-3	-	-
CASSLFLAGVLDEQYF	TRBV7-6	TRBJ2-7	TRBD2	-
CASSYSPGGYTF	TRBV2	TRBJ1-2	-	-
CASSSGRHLAQHF	TRBV19	TRBJ1-5	-	-
CASSLLGEGREKLFF	TRBV5-6	TRBJ1-4	-	-
CASSKVDGQLGGGYTF	TRBV7-9	TRBJ1-2	-	-
CASSLGLGQANNEQFF	TRBV27	TRBJ2-1	TRBD1	-